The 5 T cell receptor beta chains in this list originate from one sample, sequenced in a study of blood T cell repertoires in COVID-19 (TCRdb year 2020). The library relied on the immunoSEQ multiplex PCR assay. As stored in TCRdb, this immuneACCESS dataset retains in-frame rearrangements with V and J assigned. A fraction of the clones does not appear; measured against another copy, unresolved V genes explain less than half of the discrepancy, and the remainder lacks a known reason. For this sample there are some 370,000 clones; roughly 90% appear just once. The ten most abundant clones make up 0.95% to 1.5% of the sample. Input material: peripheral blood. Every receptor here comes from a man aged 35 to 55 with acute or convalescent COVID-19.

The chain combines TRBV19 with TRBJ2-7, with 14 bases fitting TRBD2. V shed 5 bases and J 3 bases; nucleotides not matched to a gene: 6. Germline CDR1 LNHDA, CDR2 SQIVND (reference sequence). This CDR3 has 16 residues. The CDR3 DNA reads TGTGCCAGTAGTCTGGGACTAGCGGGAGAGAACTACGAGCAGTACTTC. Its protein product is CASSLGLAGENYEQYF.

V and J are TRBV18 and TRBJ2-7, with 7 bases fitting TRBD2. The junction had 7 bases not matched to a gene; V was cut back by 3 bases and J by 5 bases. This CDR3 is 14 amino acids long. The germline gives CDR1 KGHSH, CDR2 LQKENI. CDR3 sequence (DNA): TGTGCCAGCTCACCGGGGGGGGTCAGGAACGAGCAGTACTTC. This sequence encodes CASSPGGVRNEQYF.

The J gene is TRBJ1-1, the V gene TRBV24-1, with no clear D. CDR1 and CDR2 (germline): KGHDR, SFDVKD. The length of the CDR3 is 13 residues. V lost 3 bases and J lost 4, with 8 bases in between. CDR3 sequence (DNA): TGTGCCACCAGTGATGTGGGGAGCACTGAAGCTTTCTTT. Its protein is CATSDVGSTEAFF.

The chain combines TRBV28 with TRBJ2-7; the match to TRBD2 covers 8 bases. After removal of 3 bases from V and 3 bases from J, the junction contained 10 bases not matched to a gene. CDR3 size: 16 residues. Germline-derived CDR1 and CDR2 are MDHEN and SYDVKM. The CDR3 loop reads CASSLASNGGGYEQYF. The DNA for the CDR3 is TGTGCCAGCAGTTTGGCGTCAAACGGGGGGGGCTACGAGCAGTACTTC. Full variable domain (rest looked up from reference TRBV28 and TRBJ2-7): DVKVTQSSRYLVKRTGEKVFLECVQDMDHENMFWYRQDPGLGLRLIYFSYDVKMKEKGDIPEGYSVSREKKERFSLILESASTNQTSMYLCASSLASNGGGYEQYFGPGTRLTVT.

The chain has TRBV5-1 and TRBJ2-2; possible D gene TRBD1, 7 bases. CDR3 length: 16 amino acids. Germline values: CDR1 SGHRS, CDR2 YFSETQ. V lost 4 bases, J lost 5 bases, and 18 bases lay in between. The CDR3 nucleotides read TGCGCCAGCAGCGGGGACACCCCAGGGGGGACCGGGGAGCTGTTTTTT. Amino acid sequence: CASSGDTPGGTGELFF. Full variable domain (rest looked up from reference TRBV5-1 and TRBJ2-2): KAGVTQTPRYLIKTRGQQVTLSCSPISGHRSVSWYQQTPGQGLQFLFEYFSETQRNKGNFPGRFSGRQFSNSRSEMNVSTLELGDSALYLCASSGDTPGGTGELFFGEGSRLTVL.